Following are 32 T cell receptor beta chains from one sample sequenced in a study of T cells in women clearing cervical HPV infection. Generated by immunoSEQ multiplex PCR, the TCRdb table keeps only in-frame clones and is missing some. The sample totals roughly 20,000 clones. The sample comprised blood buffy coat. Receptors were obtained from a woman between 18 and 70 years old with a cervical HPV16 infection that either progressed to CIN3+ or cleared (not recorded which).

Notes on this clone: The read ends 3 residues before the CDR3 terminus; that terminus is restored from the germline J gene. The rearrangement uses TRBV28 and TRBJ2-2; maybe TRBD2 (5 bases). The CDR3 runs to 16 residues. Trimming removed 3 bases at V and 3 bases at J, with 14 bases between. Germline assignment: CDR1 MDHEN and CDR2 SYDVKM. The sequenced part of the CDR3 DNA is TGTGCCAGCAGTTTGAGAGGGTTGGTGTACACCGGGGAG. This translates into CASSLRGLVYTGE. The full CDR3 sequence reads CASSLRGLVYTGELFF.

A remark on this clone: The read falls 3 residues short of the CDR3 end, and the missing part is taken from the germline J gene. V and J are TRBV24-1 and TRBJ2-2; perhaps TRBD1 as D (5 bases). V lost 5 bases, J lost 4 bases, and 10 bases lay in between. The germline gives CDR1 KGHDR, CDR2 SFDVKD. The CDR3 runs 14 residues. CDR3 loop: CATSARQLTGELFF. The CDR3 DNA, read in part, is TGTGCCACCAGTGCCAGACAGCTCACCGGGGAG.

As for this clone: The observed sequence ends 3 residues before the CDR3 terminus, with the missing tail filled in from the germline J gene. This rearrangement joins TRBV12-3 or TRBV12-4 to TRBJ1-1; D unresolved. The CDR3 is 11 residues long. The CDR3 sequence: CASSSTREAFF. The CDR3 bases that were read are TGTGCCAGCAGTTCAACCCGGGAA.

On this clone itself: The read comes to an end 3 residues before the CDR3 does, leaving the germline J gene to fill in the end. The chain recombines TRBV4-1 with TRBJ1-6; D might be TRBD1 (5 bases). This CDR3 spans 17 amino acids. V lost 1 base, J lost 0 bases, and 10 bases lay in between. Germline lookup yields CDR1 MGHRA and CDR2 YSYEKL. The DNA read from the CDR3 is TGCGCCAGCAGCCAAGCCGGGGGGAGCTCCTATAATTCACCC. Protein product: CASSQAGGSSYNSP. The CDR3 as a whole reads CASSQAGGSSYNSPLHF.

On this clone: Sequencing ends 3 residues short of the CDR3 end; the germline J gene provides the rest. J is TRBJ1-2 and V is TRBV19; D is uncertain. Germline V gene lookup returns CDR1 LNHDA and CDR2 SQIVND (reference sequence). There are 14 residues in the CDR3. CDR3 in amino acids: CASSASGRYESYTF. The sequenced part of the CDR3 DNA is TGTGCCAGTAGCGCTAGCGGGAGGTATGAGAGC.

Notes on this clone: With the read ending 3 residues before the CDR3 end, the germline J gene is used to fill in that end. The J gene is TRBJ2-5, the V gene TRBV19; no definite D call. The germline gives CDR1 LNHDA, CDR2 SQIVND (reference sequence). Trimming removed 5 bases from V and 4 bases from J, with 11 bases in between. The CDR3 has 13 amino acids. CDR3 residues: CASSVNNLETQYF. The DNA read from the CDR3 is TGTGCCAGTAGTGTGAACAACCTAGAGACC.

With regard to this clone: Read coverage stops 3 residues before the CDR3 terminus; the germline J gene supplies the remainder. The chain recombines TRBV18 with TRBJ1-1; maybe TRBD1 (6 bases). The germline V gene encodes CDR1 KGHSH and CDR2 LQKENI. CDR3 length equals 14 residues. The CDR3: CASSPRDRFEGAFF. The CDR3 DNA, read in part, is TGTGCCAGCTCACCCCGCGACAGGTTTGAGGGG.

Points on this clone: The CDR3 extends 3 residues past the end of the read, so its final part is completed from the germline J gene. This sequence joins TRBV28 and TRBJ1-1; TRBD1 might be the D (5 bases). The V end was cut by 5 bases, the J end by 4 bases, with 14 bases between. The V gene's germline CDR1 is MDHEN and CDR2 SYDVKM. The CDR3 has 14 residues. The CDR3 spells CASSLAGSGTEAFF. The part of the CDR3 DNA that was read is TGTGCCAGCAGTCTGGCAGGGTCGGGCACTGAA. Using reference TRBV28 and TRBJ1-1 for the parts outside the CDR3, the full variable domain is DVKVTQSSRYLVKRTGEKVFLECVQDMDHENMFWYRQDPGLGLRLIYFSYDVKMKEKGDIPEGYSVSREKKERFSLILESASTNQTSMYLCASSLAGSGTEAFFGQGTRLTVV.

As to this clone: The read ends 3 residues early relative to the CDR3; the germline J gene fills the gap. The V call is TRBV19, the J call TRBJ2-3; 10 nucleotides match TRBD2. Unmatched junction bases numbered 4, after V lost 3 bases and J lost 1 base. Germline CDR1 and CDR2: LNHDA and SQIVND (reference sequence). The CDR3 is 16 residues long. The DNA read from the CDR3 is TGTGCCAGTAGTATCCCCGGACTAGCGGGCACAGATACG. It is translated as CASSIPGLAGTDT. The CDR3 in its entirety is CASSIPGLAGTDTQYF.

In regard to this clone: The read comes to an end 3 residues before the CDR3 does, leaving the germline J gene to fill in the end. This chain links TRBV7-2 with TRBJ2-7, with TRBD1 matching over 7 bases. The ends lost 5 bases at V and 0 bases at J; junction bases unmatched: 7. The CDR3 spans 15 residues. The germline CDR1 and CDR2 sequences are SGHTA and FQGNSA. The CDR3 DNA, read in part, is TGTGCCAGCAGCGGGGGACAGACCAGCTCCTACGAG. Protein sequence: CASSGGQTSSYE. The full CDR3 protein is CASSGGQTSSYEQYF.

CDR3: CASSQDRGGDTQYF. The covered CDR3 bases are TGTGCCAGCAGCCAAGATAGGGGTGGGGATACG. The rearrangement links TRBV4-2 to TRBJ2-3, with D maybe TRBD1 (5 bases). Coverage ceases 3 residues before the CDR3 finishes, and the germline J gene fills in the end. CDR1 is LGHNA and CDR2 is YNFKEQ in the germline V gene. This CDR3 has 14 residues. Trimming cost V 0 bases and J 6 bases, with 10 bases left between them.

With respect to this clone: The read stops 3 residues short of the end of the CDR3; the missing end is completed from the germline J gene. The V call is TRBV5-6, the J call TRBJ2-3; TRBD1 might be the D (6 bases). Germline V gives CDR1 SGHDT, CDR2 YYEEEE. This CDR3 region has 14 residues. CDR3 sequence reads: CASSLPGDEETQYF. The DNA read from the CDR3 is TGTGCCAGCAGCTTGCCAGGGGACGAAGAGACG.

In regard to this clone: Read sequence stops 3 residues before the CDR3 end, and the germline J gene provides the missing end. This chain connects TRBV7-9 to TRBJ1-2; tentative D call: TRBD1 (5 bases). The length of the CDR3 is 12 residues. Per germline, CDR1 SEHNR and CDR2 FQNEAQ (reference sequence). CDR3 protein: CASSPDTDTYTF. The sequenced part of the CDR3 DNA is TGTGCCAGCAGCCCGGACACAGATACC. Full variable domain (remainder filled in from reference TRBV7-9 and TRBJ1-2): DTGVSQNPRHKITKRGQNVTFRCDPISEHNRLYWYRQTLGQGPEFLTYFQNEAQLEKSRLLSDRFSAERPKGSFSTLEIQRTEQGDSAMYLCASSPDTDTYTFGSGTRLTVV.

With regard to this clone: The read falls 3 residues short of the CDR3 end, and the missing part is taken from the germline J gene. The chain has TRBV20-1 and TRBJ1-5; no clear D. The CDR3 contains 15 residues. The ends were cut back, 5 bases at V and 0 bases at J, with 14 bases in the middle. Per the germline V gene, CDR1 is DFQATT and CDR2 is SNEGSKA (reference sequence). The covered CDR3 bases are TGCAGTGCTCCGAGGGTGGGTTATAGCAATCAGCCC. Translated: CSAPRVGYSNQP. The full-length CDR3 reads as CSAPRVGYSNQPQHF.

About this clone itself: Compared with germline, one end of the junction differs, possibly owing to a read error. CDR3: CASSGDRGFTQYF. Incomplete CDR3 DNA: TGCGCCAGCTCTGGGGACAGGGGGTTTACG. The gene calls are TRBV4-2 and TRBJ2-3; TRBD1 matches 11 bases. The read ends 3 residues before the CDR3 terminus; that terminus is restored from the germline J gene. CDR3 length: 13 residues. Per the germline V gene, CDR1 is LGHNA and CDR2 is YNFKEQ.

Details on this clone: The sequence runs out 3 residues before the end of the CDR3; the remainder is reconstructed from the germline J gene. The rearrangement links TRBV5-1 to TRBJ2-5; 9 bases agree with TRBD1. In germline, CDR1 is SGHRS, CDR2 YFSETQ. The CDR3 runs to 14 residues. The J segment lost 5 bases and the V segment lost 5 bases, leaving 7 bases of the junction unmatched. CDR3 DNA, as far as it was read: TGCGCCAGCAGTCAACAGGGGGCGCGGGAGACC. Protein product: CASSQQGARET. The full CDR3 is CASSQQGARETQYF.

As for this clone: The sequenced fragment ends 3 residues before the CDR3 boundary, so the rest is inferred from the germline J gene. The chain recombines TRBV10-2 with TRBJ1-6, with TRBD1 matching 7 bases. The germline V gene has CDR1 WSHSY and CDR2 SAAADI. The CDR3 covers 18 residues. Trimming at V came to 11 bases and at J to 0 bases, leaving 16 bases not matched to a gene. The covered CDR3 bases are TGCGCCGAAGTGGGGTTCAGGGGGAAAAGCTCCTATAATTCACCC. It codes for CAEVGFRGKSSYNSP. The CDR3 as a whole reads CAEVGFRGKSSYNSPLHF.

CDR3 DNA, as far as it was read: TGTGCCTGGAGCACGGGACAGTACAGCATATCTGGGGCCAACGTC. It translates to CAWSTGQYSISGANV. The full CDR3 reads CAWSTGQYSISGANVLTF. The chain employs TRBV30 and TRBJ2-6, with TRBD1 matching over 7 bases. Coverage ceases 3 residues before the CDR3 finishes, and the germline J gene fills in the end. The J segment lost 1 base and the V segment lost 3 bases, leaving 12 bases of the junction unmatched. The germline V gene encodes CDR1 GTSNPN and CDR2 SVGIG (reference sequence). CDR3 size: 18 residues.

This clone is deemed medium-sized by its frequency. The read falls 3 residues short of the CDR3 end, and the missing part is taken from the germline J gene. This chain links TRBV5-5 with TRBJ2-4, with D perhaps matching TRBD1 or TRBD2 (5 bases each). With 0 bases removed from V and 7 bases from J, the gap between germline ends came to 14 bases. The CDR3 is 15 residues long. In germline, CDR1 is SGHKS, CDR2 YYEKEE (reference sequence). The part of the CDR3 DNA that was read is TGTGCCAGCAGCTTGGGAGGGGTCGGGCGTAACATT. It specifies CASSLGGVGRNI. The CDR3 as a whole reads CASSLGGVGRNIQYF.

With regard to this clone: The read comes to an end 3 residues before the CDR3 does, leaving the germline J gene to fill in the end. The gene calls are TRBV5-6 and TRBJ2-5, with D perhaps TRBD2 (5 bases). Trimming pared 5 bases from V and 1 base from J, leaving 12 bases between. CDR1 is SGHDT, CDR2 YYEEEE, per germline. The CDR3 is 14 residues long. The CDR3 sequence is CASSSAEIQETQYF. Partial CDR3 DNA: TGTGCCAGCAGTTCAGCGGAGATCCAAGAGACC. The full variable domain, completed using reference TRBV5-6 and TRBJ2-5, is DAGVTQSPTHLIKTRGQQVTLRCSPKSGHDTVSWYQQALGQGPQFIFQYYEEEERQRGNFPDRFSGHQFPNYSSELNVNALLLGDSALYLCASSSAEIQETQYFGPGTRLLVL.

As to this clone: Coverage ceases 3 residues before the CDR3 finishes, and the germline J gene fills in the end. The chain links TRBV28 to TRBJ2-7; 8 bases align to TRBD1. In germline, CDR1 is MDHEN, CDR2 SYDVKM. The ends lost 5 bases at V and 4 bases at J; junction bases unmatched: 7. The CDR3 length is 14 residues. The covered CDR3 bases are TGTGCCAGCAGTACCGGGGACAGGTCTTACGAG. It codes for CASSTGDRSYE. The full CDR3 protein reads CASSTGDRSYEQYF.

In the case of this clone: The sequence runs out 3 residues before the end of the CDR3; the remainder is reconstructed from the germline J gene. The rearrangement uses TRBV2 and TRBJ2-2, with D unresolved. Germline lookup yields CDR1 SNHLY and CDR2 FYNNEI. Trimming stripped 7 bases from V and 9 bases from J, with 12 bases between. The CDR3 is made up of 12 amino acids. The CDR3 loop reads CASTGTRRELFF. The DNA read from the CDR3 is TGTGCCAGCACGGGTACTCGGAGGGAG.

For this clone: The CDR3 is cut off 3 residues early in the read; its end comes from the germline J gene. This chain connects TRBV13 to TRBJ2-1, with 9 bases that match TRBD1. The germline V gene has CDR1 PRHDT and CDR2 FYEKMQ (reference sequence). This CDR3 comprises 14 residues. V shed 5 bases, J shed 3 bases, and the junction held 2 bases outside the gene matches. This CDR3 reads CASSPTGGYNEQFF. The DNA read from the CDR3 is TGTGCCAGCAGCCCGACAGGGGGCTACAATGAG.

As concerns this clone: The read gets to within 3 residues of the CDR3 end, and the germline J gene fills in the rest. The genes are TRBV30 and TRBJ2-3; maybe TRBD2 (6 bases). Trimming stripped 2 bases from V and 4 bases from J, with 16 bases between. The germline V gene has CDR1 GTSNPN and CDR2 SVGIG (reference sequence). CDR3 length: 15 residues. The CDR3 sequence: CAWSPLAGISDTQYF. The part of the CDR3 DNA that was read is TGTGCCTGGAGTCCACTGGCGGGGATCTCAGATACG. The complete variable domain, with remaining parts taken from reference TRBV30 and TRBJ2-3, reads SQTIHQWPATLVQPVGSPLSLECTVEGTSNPNLYWYRQAAGRGLQLLFYSVGIGQISSEVPQNLSASRPQDRQFILSSKKLLLSDSGFYLCAWSPLAGISDTQYFGPGTRLTVL.

With regard to this clone: The CDR3 end falls 3 residues outside the read, so it is completed with the germline J gene. The chain links TRBV19 to TRBJ1-5; TRBD1 is a possible D gene (6 bases). Per the germline V gene, CDR1 is LNHDA and CDR2 is SQIVND (reference sequence). The ends were cut back, 3 bases at V and 6 bases at J, with 15 bases in the middle. The CDR3 is 15 amino acids. The CDR3 reads CASSMRVGTFQPQHF. CDR3 bases read: TGTGCCAGTAGTATGAGGGTGGGGACATTTCAGCCC.

To note about this clone: The sequence runs out 3 residues before the end of the CDR3; the remainder is reconstructed from the germline J gene. This rearrangement joins TRBV20-1 to TRBJ2-3; TRBD2 might be the D (7 bases). CDR1 is DFQATT and CDR2 is SNEGSKA in the germline V gene (reference sequence). This CDR3 contains 15 residues. The germline V and J ends were trimmed by 4 bases and 3 bases, with 17 bases remaining between them. This CDR3 is CSATGKGGETDTQYF. The covered CDR3 bases are TGCAGTGCTACAGGGAAAGGGGGGGAAACAGATACG.

Its frequency marks this clone as medium-sized. The read gets to within 3 residues of the CDR3 end, and the germline J gene fills in the rest. This sequence joins TRBV29-1 and TRBJ1-2, with D hard to call. V lost 7 bases, J lost 7 bases, and 16 bases lay in between. This CDR3 is 12 amino acids long. Germline values: CDR1 SQVTM, CDR2 ANQGSEA. The covered CDR3 bases are TGCAGCGCCGTGGTCTCTGGCGGTGGC. Translating it yields CSAVVSGGG. The whole CDR3 region reads CSAVVSGGGYTF.

A remark on this clone: The read finishes 3 residues shy of the CDR3 end, and the germline J gene is used to complete it. This sequence joins TRBV2 and TRBJ2-1; 13 bases match TRBD2. Germline-derived CDR1 and CDR2 are SNHLY and FYNNEI. CDR3 length: 14 amino acids. With 7 bases clipped from V and 9 bases from J, the junction kept 6 bases outside the gene matches. The covered CDR3 bases are TGTGCCAGCACAACTAGCGGGGGGGCGGGTGAG. This sequence encodes CASTTSGGAGE. The full CDR3 protein reads CASTTSGGAGEQFF.

As to this clone: The CDR3 is cut off 3 residues early in the read; its end comes from the germline J gene. This rearrangement joins TRBV6-1 to TRBJ1-6, with a tentative D call TRBD1 (6 bases). Trimming removed 0 bases from V and 7 bases from J, with 10 bases in between. The CDR3 contains 15 residues. Per germline, CDR1 MNHNS and CDR2 SASEGT. The CDR3 DNA, read in part, is TGTGCCAGCAGTGAAGCGCTCAGGGGCAATTCACCC. It translates to CASSEALRGNSP. From start to end, the CDR3 is CASSEALRGNSPLHF.

Note on this clone: The read is 3 residues too short to cover the CDR3 end, so that end is filled in from the germline J gene. V is TRBV28 and J is TRBJ2-2; possibly TRBD1 for D (7 bases). With 6 bases removed from V and 1 base from J, the gap between germline ends came to 15 bases. This CDR3 has 16 residues. Germline lookup yields CDR1 MDHEN and CDR2 SYDVKM. The CDR3 DNA, read in part, is TGTGCCAGCAGCCCAGGGGGGACGGGGAACACCGGGGAG. Amino acids: CASSPGGTGNTGE. From start to end, the CDR3 is CASSPGGTGNTGELFF.

Points on this clone: The sequence runs out 3 residues before the end of the CDR3; the remainder is reconstructed from the germline J gene. V usage is TRBV2 and J usage is TRBJ2-5; 9 nucleotides align to TRBD2. Germline V lookup: CDR1 SNHLY, CDR2 FYNNEI. V gave up 5 bases and J gave up 4 bases; unmatched junction bases: 14. The CDR3 extends over 17 amino acids. CDR3 in amino acids: CASSLGGGADFRETQYF. The DNA read from the CDR3 is TGTGCCAGCAGTCTTGGCGGGGGGGCCGACTTTAGAGAGACC.

A note on this clone: The read terminates 3 residues before the CDR3 end, so the remaining end is supplied by the germline J gene. The V gene is TRBV7-2, the J gene TRBJ1-1; possibly TRBD1 for D (6 bases). Trimming stripped 1 base from V and 6 bases from J, with 12 bases between. Per the germline V gene, CDR1 is SGHTA and CDR2 is FQGNSA. This CDR3 has 14 amino acids. CDR3 bases read: TGTGCCAGCAGCTTAGGGACAGTTAGTTCTGAA. It is translated as CASSLGTVSSE. The whole CDR3 region reads CASSLGTVSSEAFF.